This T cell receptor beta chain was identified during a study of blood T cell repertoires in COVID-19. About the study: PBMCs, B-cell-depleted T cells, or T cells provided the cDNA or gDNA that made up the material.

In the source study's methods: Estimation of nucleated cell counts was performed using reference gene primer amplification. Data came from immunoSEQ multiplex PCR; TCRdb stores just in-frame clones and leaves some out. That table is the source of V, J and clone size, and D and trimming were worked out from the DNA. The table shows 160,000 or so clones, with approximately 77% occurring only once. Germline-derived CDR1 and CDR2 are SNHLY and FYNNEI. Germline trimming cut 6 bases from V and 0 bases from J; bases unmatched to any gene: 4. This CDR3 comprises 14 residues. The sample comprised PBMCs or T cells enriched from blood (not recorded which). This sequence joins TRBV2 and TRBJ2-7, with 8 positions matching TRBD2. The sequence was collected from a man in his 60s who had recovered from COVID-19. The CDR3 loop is CASRTSGSSYEQYF. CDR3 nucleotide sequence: TGTGCCAGCAGAACTAGCGGAAGCTCCTACGAGCAGTACTTC.